This entry describes one T cell receptor beta chain. The data belong to a study of cytotoxic CD8 clonotypes in ibrutinib-treated CLL. CDR1 and CDR2 (germline): SGHRS, YFSETQ. The ends lost 0 bases at V and 5 bases at J; junction bases unmatched: 8. This CDR3 is 16 amino acids long. Sequencing sought depths of 1 in 200,000 to 1 in 1 million T cells. Assay: immunoSEQ multiplex PCR; the TCRdb copy retains only in-frame clones and omits some. The data contain 110,000 to 150,000 clones, 75% to 80% of them singletons. The TCR originated in a human donor with chronic lymphocytic leukemia. J is TRBJ2-5 and V is TRBV5-1; TRBD1 aligns across 9 bases. Sample: PBMCs, taken after 24 months of ibrutinib treatment. For the CDR3, the DNA is TGCGCCAGCAGCTTGGACGGACAGGGGTGGACGGAGACCCAGTACTTC. Translation gives CASSLDGQGWTETQYF.